One and the same sample provided the 5 T cell receptor beta chains below, sequenced in a study of T cell responses to AZD1222 COVID-19 vaccine. Profiled with immunoSEQ multiplex PCR; TCRdb holds only in-frame clones, not every one. The repertoire consists of roughly 70,000 clones, with 79% occurring once and the leading ten covering 23%. The source material was peripheral blood, sampled on day 0 of MenACWY control vaccination. The source is an adult in good health.

In the case of this clone: The same CDR3 can be traced to other DNA sequences in this sample. The chain employs TRBV19 and TRBJ1-2; 7 bases line up with TRBD1. J lost 5 bases, V lost 5 bases, and 5 bases had no gene match. CDR1 and CDR2 (germline): LNHDA, SQIVND (reference sequence). CDR3 length: 13 amino acids. CDR3 DNA: TGTGCCAGTAGTGGAACAGGGGCATATGGCTACACCTTC. Its protein product is CASSGTGAYGYTF.

V is TRBV30 and J is TRBJ1-2, with 9 bases matching TRBD1. V lost 1 base and J lost 6; bases outside the gene matches: 3. This CDR3 has 13 amino acids. Per the germline V gene, CDR1 is GTSNPN and CDR2 is SVGIG (reference sequence). CDR3: CAWSGTGDNGYTF. In DNA form, the CDR3 reads TGTGCCTGGAGTGGGACAGGGGATAATGGCTACACCTTC.

The chain links TRBV2 to TRBJ2-3; 12 nucleotides match TRBD2. Germline V lookup: CDR1 SNHLY, CDR2 FYNNEI. This CDR3 spans 15 amino acids. J lost 5 bases, V lost 5 bases, and 5 bases had no gene match. CDR3 in DNA: TGTGCCAGCAGTCAAGGGACTAGCGGGCGAGATACGCAGTATTTT. Protein: CASSQGTSGRDTQYF. Filled out from reference TRBV2 and TRBJ2-3, the complete variable domain reads EPEVTQTPSHQVTQMGQEVILRCVPISNHLYFYWYRQILGQKVEFLVSFYNNEISEKSEIFDDQFSVERPDGSNFTLKIRSTKLEDSAMYFCASSQGTSGRDTQYFGPGTRLTVL.

This chain joins TRBV2 and TRBJ1-5; D not certain. V lost 6 bases, J lost 7 bases, and 13 bases lay in between. Germline V CDR1 and CDR2: SNHLY, FYNNEI. The length of the CDR3 is 13 residues. The CDR3 sequence: CASRREREQPQHF. The DNA for the CDR3 is TGTGCCAGCAGGCGGGAGCGGGAACAGCCCCAGCATTTT.

This clone was observed once. The V gene is TRBV6-5, the J gene TRBJ1-1; tentatively, D is TRBD1 (6 bases). CDR1 and CDR2 (germline): MNHEY, SVGAGI. The CDR3 has 12 residues. V lost 7 bases and J 6 bases, leaving 12 bases between the germline ends. The CDR3 DNA follows: TGTGCCAGCATAGGAGGGGGACCTGAAGCTTTCTTT. The encoded protein is CASIGGGPEAFF.